A selection of T cell receptor beta chains follows, all from one sample in a study of T-cell memory formation after mild COVID-19. TCRdb recomputed calls from the 5' RACE reads with MiXCR, one row per CDR3 protein. The repertoire holds over 500,000 distinct CDR3 sequences, with approximately 15% as singletons. The specimen was PBMCs or a T cell subset sorted from them (not recorded which). Receptors originate from an adult woman who had mild COVID-19 (a few samples of this study predate the infection). Cell type and time point are not known. The CDR3 runs from the conserved cysteine through the conserved F or W. Fields, in order: J gene, D gene, clone size, V gene, CDR3 DNA, CDR3 protein. D genes are given only for firm matches. Some rows have no size entry. The others give once, few or many, or a class for an expanded clone.

j_gene: TRBJ2-1; d_gene: NA; abundance: few; v_gene: TRBV12-3/TRBV12-4; CDR3nt: TGTGCCAGCAGTCCCCCAGGCTCGGGCTCCTACAATGAGCAGTTCTTC; CDR3aa: CASSPPGSGSYNEQFF
j_gene: TRBJ2-7; d_gene: TRBD1; abundance: few; v_gene: TRBV5-1; CDR3nt: TGCGCCAGCAGCTTTCAGGGGGACGTGGTCTACGAGCAGTACTTC; CDR3aa: CASSFQGDVVYEQYF
j_gene: TRBJ1-4; d_gene: TRBD1; abundance: NA; v_gene: TRBV5-1; CDR3nt: TGCGCCAGCAGCATGGGACAGTTTAATGAAAAACTGTTTTTT; CDR3aa: CASSMGQFNEKLFF
j_gene: TRBJ2-3; d_gene: TRBD2; abundance: few; v_gene: TRBV30; CDR3nt: TGTGCCTGGGCAGACGCGGGACTAGCGGGAGTGACAGATACGCAGTATTTT; CDR3aa: CAWADAGLAGVTDTQYF
j_gene: TRBJ1-6; d_gene: NA; abundance: many; v_gene: TRBV24-1; CDR3nt: TGTGCCACCATGGCAGGCCTCGATTCACCCCTCCACTTT; CDR3aa: CATMAGLDSPLHF
j_gene: TRBJ1-1; d_gene: NA; abundance: few; v_gene: TRBV12-3/TRBV12-4; CDR3nt: TGTGCCAGCAGTTTCCCCGGAGGAGTCAACACTGAAGCTTTCTTT; CDR3aa: CASSFPGGVNTEAFF
j_gene: TRBJ2-4; d_gene: TRBD1; abundance: NA; v_gene: TRBV19; CDR3nt: TGTGCCAGTAGTATTAGGTCGTCGACAGGGAATTTAGCCAAAAACATTCAGTACTTC; CDR3aa: CASSIRSSTGNLAKNIQYF
j_gene: TRBJ2-1; d_gene: TRBD2; abundance: few; v_gene: TRBV5-1; CDR3nt: TGCGCCAGCAGCTTGCTCGAGGCTAGCGGGGGCAGGGGGCAGTTCTTC; CDR3aa: CASSLLEASGGRGQFF
j_gene: TRBJ2-1; d_gene: TRBD2; abundance: few; v_gene: TRBV18; CDR3nt: TGTGCCAGCTCACCACCCTACGGGGGGAATGAGCAGTTCTTC; CDR3aa: CASSPPYGGNEQFF
j_gene: TRBJ2-7; d_gene: NA; abundance: NA; v_gene: TRBV29-1; CDR3nt: TGCAGCGTTGAAATGGGGGGGGAGACAGGGTTGTCCTACGAGCAGTACTTC; CDR3aa: CSVEMGGETGLSYEQYF
j_gene: TRBJ1-1; d_gene: TRBD1; abundance: NA; v_gene: TRBV7-6; CDR3nt: TGTGCCAGCAGCTTATTGCGGACAGGTCAGAACACTGAAGCTTTCTTT; CDR3aa: CASSLLRTGQNTEAFF
j_gene: TRBJ2-3; d_gene: NA; abundance: few; v_gene: TRBV29-1; CDR3nt: TGCAGCGTTGATGGCCTGGGGAGGTACCCCGGCACAGATACGCAGTATTTT; CDR3aa: CSVDGLGRYPGTDTQYF
j_gene: TRBJ1-1; d_gene: TRBD1; abundance: NA; v_gene: TRBV5-4; CDR3nt: TGTGCCAGCAGCTGGGTGGACAGGGGGCTTACTGAAGCTTTCTTT; CDR3aa: CASSWVDRGLTEAFF
j_gene: TRBJ2-1; d_gene: NA; abundance: few; v_gene: TRBV15; CDR3nt: TGTGCCACCAGCAGGGTGGAAGGTTTTTACAATGAGCAGTTCTTC; CDR3aa: CATSRVEGFYNEQFF
j_gene: TRBJ2-1; d_gene: TRBD1; abundance: NA; v_gene: TRBV24-1; CDR3nt: TGTGCCACCAGTGAGGAATACAGGGGGAGGAATGAGCAGTTCTTC; CDR3aa: CATSEEYRGRNEQFF
j_gene: TRBJ1-2; d_gene: TRBD1; abundance: NA; v_gene: TRBV12-3/TRBV12-4; CDR3nt: TGTGCCAGCAGCCTGGACAGGGAGGGTGGCTACACCTTC; CDR3aa: CASSLDREGGYTF
j_gene: TRBJ2-1; d_gene: NA; abundance: few; v_gene: TRBV20-1; CDR3nt: TGCAGTGCTAGAGATCCGAGCTCGGCATCTGAGCAGTTCTTC; CDR3aa: CSARDPSSASEQFF
j_gene: TRBJ1-1; d_gene: NA; abundance: NA; v_gene: TRBV5-1; CDR3nt: TGCGCCAGCAGCTTGGATGGGTCTAGGGACACTGAAGCTTTCTTT; CDR3aa: CASSLDGSRDTEAFF
j_gene: TRBJ2-7; d_gene: NA; abundance: NA; v_gene: TRBV15; CDR3nt: TGTGCCACCAGCAGAGGTGGGAGGGGGCAGCACGAGCAGTACTTC; CDR3aa: CATSRGGRGQHEQYF
j_gene: TRBJ2-3; d_gene: TRBD2; abundance: NA; v_gene: TRBV5-1; CDR3nt: TGCGCCACCACGCCGGGACTAGCGGGAATATCAGATACGCAGTATTTT; CDR3aa: CATTPGLAGISDTQYF
j_gene: TRBJ2-7; d_gene: NA; abundance: few; v_gene: TRBV27; CDR3nt: TGTGCCAGCAGTTTATCAGGGACCTTCTTTTACGAGCAGTACTTC; CDR3aa: CASSLSGTFFYEQYF
j_gene: TRBJ2-2; d_gene: NA; abundance: NA; v_gene: TRBV11-3; CDR3nt: TGTGCCAGCAGCTTAGATTCGGGCGGGGAGCTGTTTTTT; CDR3aa: CASSLDSGGELFF
j_gene: TRBJ2-3; d_gene: TRBD2; abundance: many; v_gene: TRBV7-2; CDR3nt: TGTGCCAGCAGCTTACAACTAGCGGGGACCGATACGCAGTATTTT; CDR3aa: CASSLQLAGTDTQYF
j_gene: TRBJ2-4; d_gene: NA; abundance: NA; v_gene: TRBV11-2; CDR3nt: TGTGCCAGCAGCTCTAGTGGGGGGCTGAGGGACATTCAGTACTTC; CDR3aa: CASSSSGGLRDIQYF
j_gene: TRBJ2-1; d_gene: TRBD1; abundance: NA; v_gene: TRBV24-1; CDR3nt: TGTGCCACCGGGGCAGGGGGTTATGAGCAGTTCTTC; CDR3aa: CATGAGGYEQFF
j_gene: TRBJ2-7; d_gene: NA; abundance: few; v_gene: TRBV9; CDR3nt: TGTGCCAGCAGCGCCGCTAGCACTAGCTCCTACGAGCAGTACTTC; CDR3aa: CASSAASTSSYEQYF
j_gene: TRBJ1-1; d_gene: NA; abundance: few; v_gene: TRBV9; CDR3nt: TGTGCCAGCAGCGTAGCTGACACTGAAGCTTTCTTT; CDR3aa: CASSVADTEAFF
j_gene: TRBJ1-6; d_gene: NA; abundance: NA; v_gene: TRBV7-8; CDR3nt: TGTGCCAGCAGCGTTAAGGGTGGCCAGTATAATTCACCCCTCCACTTT; CDR3aa: CASSVKGGQYNSPLHF
j_gene: TRBJ2-1; d_gene: NA; abundance: few; v_gene: TRBV12-3/TRBV12-4; CDR3nt: TGTGCCAGCACCCTGACTACGGCGTATGAGCAGTTCTTC; CDR3aa: CASTLTTAYEQFF
j_gene: TRBJ2-4; d_gene: NA; abundance: NA; v_gene: TRBV18; CDR3nt: TGTGCCAGCTCACCAGAGGATAGGGTCAAAAACATTCAGTACTTC; CDR3aa: CASSPEDRVKNIQYF
j_gene: TRBJ1-3; d_gene: TRBD1; abundance: NA; v_gene: TRBV2; CDR3nt: TGTGCCAGCAGGATTGACAGGGGGCTTGGAAACACCATATATTTT; CDR3aa: CASRIDRGLGNTIYF
j_gene: TRBJ2-3; d_gene: TRBD2; abundance: NA; v_gene: TRBV24-1; CDR3nt: TGTGCCACCAGTGATTTTCCCAAGACTAGCGGGAGGACAGATACGCAGTATTTT; CDR3aa: CATSDFPKTSGRTDTQYF
j_gene: TRBJ2-3; d_gene: NA; abundance: many; v_gene: TRBV12-3/TRBV12-4; CDR3nt: TGTGCCAGCAGCGGATCGGGACGAACAGATACGCAGTATTTT; CDR3aa: CASSGSGRTDTQYF
j_gene: TRBJ2-7; d_gene: NA; abundance: few; v_gene: TRBV11-3; CDR3nt: TGTGCCAGCAGCTTAACTTCCGCAAGAAGTTCCTACGAGCAGTACTTC; CDR3aa: CASSLTSARSSYEQYF
j_gene: TRBJ1-6; d_gene: NA; abundance: NA; v_gene: TRBV7-2; CDR3nt: TGTGCCAGCAGCCGGACAGTTGATTTAAGTCCCCTCCACTTT; CDR3aa: CASSRTVDLSPLHF
j_gene: TRBJ2-1; d_gene: TRBD1; abundance: few; v_gene: TRBV15; CDR3nt: TGTGCCACCAGCAGGACAGGGGAATACAATGAGCAGTTCTTC; CDR3aa: CATSRTGEYNEQFF
j_gene: TRBJ2-1; d_gene: NA; abundance: few; v_gene: TRBV11-2; CDR3nt: TGTGCCAGCAGCTTAGATCGCTTGGGGCAGTTCTTC; CDR3aa: CASSLDRLGQFF
j_gene: TRBJ2-7; d_gene: NA; abundance: once; v_gene: TRBV10-3; CDR3nt: TGTGCCATCAGCGGAACAGGGCTACAATCCTACGAGCAGTACTTC; CDR3aa: CAISGTGLQSYEQYF
j_gene: TRBJ2-7; d_gene: TRBD2; abundance: few; v_gene: TRBV20-1; CDR3nt: TGCAGTGCTAGAGGCCTGGGACTAGACCCCTACGAGCAGTACTTC; CDR3aa: CSARGLGLDPYEQYF
j_gene: TRBJ2-3; d_gene: NA; abundance: few; v_gene: TRBV12-5; CDR3nt: TGTGCTAGTGGTTTGGATCCAACAGGGAACTTCCCCACAGATACGCAGTATTTT; CDR3aa: CASGLDPTGNFPTDTQYF
j_gene: TRBJ1-1; d_gene: NA; abundance: few; v_gene: TRBV18; CDR3nt: TGTGCCAGCTCACCGTATGGGACAACCATCAACACTGAAGCTTTCTTT; CDR3aa: CASSPYGTTINTEAFF
j_gene: TRBJ1-1; d_gene: TRBD1; abundance: few; v_gene: TRBV12-3/TRBV12-4; CDR3nt: TGTGCCAGCAGATGGGACAGGGGGAGCATGAACACTGAAGCTTTCTTT; CDR3aa: CASRWDRGSMNTEAFF
j_gene: TRBJ2-7; d_gene: NA; abundance: NA; v_gene: TRBV4-2; CDR3nt: TGTGCCAGCAGCCAAGAGGGGGGAACGAACTACGAGCAGTACTTC; CDR3aa: CASSQEGGTNYEQYF
j_gene: TRBJ1-1; d_gene: TRBD1; abundance: NA; v_gene: TRBV6-5; CDR3nt: TGTGCCAGCAGGCTAAGACAGGGGGCTGGAACTGAAGCTTTCTTT; CDR3aa: CASRLRQGAGTEAFF
j_gene: TRBJ1-5; d_gene: TRBD1; abundance: few; v_gene: TRBV24-1; CDR3nt: TGTGCCACCAGTGAGTCCGGGACAGGGGCGTCTTGGCCCCAGCATTTT; CDR3aa: CATSESGTGASWPQHF
j_gene: TRBJ2-3; d_gene: TRBD1; abundance: NA; v_gene: TRBV6-5; CDR3nt: TGTGCCAGCAGTTACGGAACCGGGACAGGGAAAGATACGCAGTATTTT; CDR3aa: CASSYGTGTGKDTQYF
j_gene: TRBJ2-7; d_gene: NA; abundance: NA; v_gene: TRBV4-3; CDR3nt: TGCGCCAGCAGCCAAGATCTTCAAGGCGTCGGGACAAACTTCGGTGACGAGCAGTACTTC; CDR3aa: CASSQDLQGVGTNFGDEQYF
j_gene: TRBJ1-1; d_gene: NA; abundance: NA; v_gene: TRBV27; CDR3nt: TGTGCCAGCTACCTCGGGGGGAGCAACACTGAAGCTTTCTTT; CDR3aa: CASYLGGSNTEAFF
j_gene: TRBJ1-5; d_gene: NA; abundance: NA; v_gene: TRBV30; CDR3nt: TGTGCCTGGAGTGGCTGGGGGGCAAGGCAGCCCCAGCATTTT; CDR3aa: CAWSGWGARQPQHF
j_gene: TRBJ1-1; d_gene: TRBD1; abundance: few; v_gene: TRBV20-1; CDR3nt: TGCAGTGCCGGTCCGACAGGGGGCACTGAAGCTTTCTTT; CDR3aa: CSAGPTGGTEAFF
j_gene: TRBJ2-2; d_gene: TRBD2; abundance: NA; v_gene: TRBV7-9; CDR3nt: TGTGCCAGCAGCTTAGCGTATTTAGCGGGAGGCGGTAACACCGGGGAGCTGTTTTTT; CDR3aa: CASSLAYLAGGGNTGELFF
j_gene: TRBJ1-5; d_gene: NA; abundance: NA; v_gene: TRBV7-9; CDR3nt: TGTGCCAGCAGCTTAGAGGGAGGCCTGCATCAGCCCCAGCATTTT; CDR3aa: CASSLEGGLHQPQHF
j_gene: TRBJ2-7; d_gene: TRBD2; abundance: few; v_gene: TRBV3-1; CDR3nt: TGTGCCAGCAGCCAAGTCCACGGACTAGCGGGAGCCACCGAATACGAGCAGTACTTC; CDR3aa: CASSQVHGLAGATEYEQYF
j_gene: TRBJ2-4; d_gene: NA; abundance: many; v_gene: TRBV11-2; CDR3nt: TGTGCCAGCGCCACACTAGTCACGGTAGACAAAAACATTCAGTACTTC; CDR3aa: CASATLVTVDKNIQYF
j_gene: TRBJ2-3; d_gene: NA; abundance: few; v_gene: TRBV27; CDR3nt: TGTGCCAGCAGTTTAAACGGCGGTCTCACAGATACGCAGTATTTT; CDR3aa: CASSLNGGLTDTQYF
j_gene: TRBJ1-4; d_gene: NA; abundance: NA; v_gene: TRBV5-1; CDR3nt: TGCGCCAGCAGCTCAGCAACGGGTACTAATGAAAAACTGTTTTTT; CDR3aa: CASSSATGTNEKLFF
j_gene: TRBJ2-3; d_gene: TRBD2; abundance: few; v_gene: TRBV7-9; CDR3nt: TGTGCCAGCAGCTTTCGACTAGCGGGGACCACAGATACGCAGTATTTT; CDR3aa: CASSFRLAGTTDTQYF